This TCR beta chain was sequenced during a study of cytomegalovirus exposure and HLA in healthy donors (dated by TCRdb to about 2017). At the level of the whole study: An earlier analysis of several hundred of the donors reported about 250 Gb of sequence data and some 120 million unique TCR beta sequences from roughly 200 million T cells. Every discovery cohort repertoire had been produced on one sequencing platform. Roughly 300 gigabases of sequencing data and approximately 84 million unique TCR sequences were included in an early release covering roughly 600 HLA-typed donors. The later analysis used no new phenotypic data to find candidate immune exposures, relying instead on TCR beta sequences and their occurrence across donors. Roughly five DR-DQ haplotypes were handled as single units for association and clustering because linkage in the cohort was strong. Both class I and class II loci were covered by HLA typing, at four-digit resolution. To predict cytomegalovirus infection status, the study brought together high-throughput TCR immunosequencing, statistical association of individual TCRs with disease status, and machine learning. The number of typed donors differed by locus: roughly 620-630 for A, B, C, DRB1 and DQB1; some 540 for DQA1; around 610 for DPA1; and 400 to 480 for DPB1. The study aimed to test whether signatures of past pathogen exposure could be identified by cataloging public T cell receptors. Among the roughly 380 genotyped donors, about 83% belonged to the genetic ancestry cluster associated with self-reported Caucasian donors. In a later genetic analysis, genome-wide SNP genotypes for about three fifths of the roughly 670 donors were used, and that subset was treated as a discovery cohort. A separate validation cohort of some 130 different subjects was used in addition to the roughly 640-subject first cohort. Among 398 genotyped donors of the cohort, an average of about 240,000 unique TCR beta nucleotide sequences were sequenced per donor, approximately 20% of them non-productive. In a later analysis, previously published TCR beta repertoires from about 640 donors were re-analyzed and high-resolution HLA genotyping was added so that TCR occurrence patterns could be studied. The study profiled the T cell repertoires of 550 to 700 subjects by immunosequencing and related them to cytomegalovirus serostatus. Alongside the repertoire data, information on donor age, sex, ethnicity and CMV serostatus was compiled. In an earlier analysis of 587 of the donors, high-throughput TCR beta sequencing was used to judge whether each TCR beta V gene segment behaved as functional or pseudogenic. Study-wide findings and limitations: In a later analysis, HLA-associated TCR beta chains showed more clonal expansion and lower generation probabilities than non-associated chains that were equally common. An association between a missense DCLRE1C variant and V-gene and J-gene trimming of TCR beta chains was found in a later genetic analysis and replicated in an independent cohort. Most TCR sequences were observed very rarely across donors, whereas some public TCRs were present in many individuals. When HLA alleles, especially DR and DQ, strongly co-occurred, TCR associations were difficult to assign to individual alleles. In an earlier analysis of about 600 of the donors, most TCR beta V segments appeared in productive rearrangements about 87% or about 30% of the time, broadly matching IMGT annotations. Cytomegalovirus status was reported to be diagnosed by the classifier with high specificity and sensitivity in both the original and validation cohorts. The cohort was sequenced for TCR beta chains only, and without alpha or paired-chain data the features that could be detected were limited. According to a later analysis, TCR association rates differed among HLA loci, with DRB1 alleles showing the most associated TCRs and HLA-C alleles showing the fewest. Compared with the 666-donor mean, donors in an Asian-associated ancestry cluster had fewer N-insertions in productive TCRs, according to a later genetic analysis. Immune exposure information for the cohort was limited to CMV serostatus. Several of the top co-occurrence clusters appeared to be linked to parvovirus B19, influenza, CMV and Epstein-Barr virus, according to a later analysis. A later analysis associated 15,000 to 20,000 TCR beta sequences with specific HLA alleles at a false discovery rate of 0.05. Sequencing depth was assumed to be roughly uniform across donors in the presence/absence analyses, though that assumption may not hold. It was suggested by the authors that the approach could potentially be generalized to other disease states and immunological phenotypes. A later analysis found that most CMV-associated TCR beta chains appeared HLA-restricted, with HLA associations seemingly driven largely by CMV exposure. Because counts were too low, roughly 18 rarely observed V segments, including chromosome 9 orphons, were left out of the earlier analysis of about 620 of the donors. Correlated functional status among segregating V segments might be attributable to linkage disequilibrium, but an unknown experimental factor could not be ruled out. Because some donors lacked HLA typing at each locus, the association tests relied only on the typed subset. A few of the identified cytomegalovirus-associated TCR beta chains were confirmed in vitro to be specific for cytomegalovirus antigens. A group of highly shared sequence variants was considered likely to be a technical artifact of the sequencing pipeline. A further reported finding was that TCR beta sequences accurately predicted the HLA-A and HLA-B alleles for most subjects in the first cohort. Some IMGT-functional V segments, including TRBV6-2 and TRBV6-3, could not be distinguished by the 87-base-pair reads and were therefore excluded. In the study, 150 to 200 TCR beta chains were listed as associated with cytomegalovirus.

Worth noting for this clone: Its target antigen remains unknown. Base quality data are lacking; no much larger clone is found one base away.

Trimming removed 6 bases from V and 7 bases from J, leaving 13 bases between the germline ends. The germline V gene gives CDR1 as MNHEY and CDR2 as SVGAGI. The CDR3 sequence holds 13 residues, the cysteine and phenylalanine included. Only CDR3 DNA remains: 39 bases, in frame from the first base. Library preparation was by the immunoSEQ multiplex PCR assay. For the multiplex PCR, a mixture combining 60 forward primers for TCR Vbeta segments and 13 reverse primers for TCR Jbeta segments was used. A multiplex PCR assay on genomic DNA amplified the CDR3 region of rearranged TCR beta genes. The Illumina HiSeq System was used to sequence the amplified TCR beta libraries as 87-base-pair reads. The study's processing was this. Across the 700 or so repertoires, a later analysis counted tens of millions of unique TCR beta chains, approximately 12 million of which were shared by at least two donors. To remove PCR and sequencing errors, raw reads were error-corrected and collapsed into unique sequences using a nearest-neighbor algorithm that merged closely related sequences. CDR3 sequences were aligned to IMGT reference sequences to assign V, D and J gene segments. For a sequence to be retained, at least a six-nucleotide match to both a V gene segment and a J gene segment was required. A rearrangement was called productive if the CDR3 had no stop codons and remained in frame with V and J, and every other rearrangement was called non-productive. CDR3 was defined according to IMGT convention as the region running from the second conserved V-encoded cysteine to the conserved J-encoded phenylalanine. The earlier analysis of a few hundred of the donors excluded any sequence lacking an unambiguous match to a single V gene segment. In an earlier analysis of approximately 550 of the donors, V segments were called functional above 56.7% productive rearrangements and were called segregating when the between-donor standard deviation exceeded 5%. To diagnose cytomegalovirus status from the catalog of TCR beta chain sequences, a statistical classification framework was built. V and J gene assignment, in a later analysis, came from comparing TCR nucleotide sequences with IMGT/GENE-DB human TR gene sequences. In a later analysis, CDR3 sequences and most-parsimonious VDJ recombination scenarios were assigned using the TCRdist pipeline. In a later analysis, each TCR beta chain was defined by its CDR3 amino acid sequence together with its V-gene family, and reads without a unique V-gene family were excluded. As a way to deal with suspected cross-contamination and a sequencing artifact, a later analysis dropped over 550 nucleotide sequences that were highly shared and had low generation probability. A later analysis calculated a clonal expansion index for each public chain from normalized within-repertoire ranks of inferred template counts. In a later analysis, generation probabilities were computed using a VDJ recombination model fitted to out-of-frame rearrangements, and the results were checked against IGoR. A later analysis scored TCR-TCR, TCR-HLA and TCR-CMV co-occurrence with hypergeometric tests, applying a repertoire-size bias correction to TCR pairs. In a later analysis, false discovery rates were estimated by permuting HLA or CMV assignments 20 times. In a later analysis, co-occurring TCRs were grouped using DBSCAN, and TCRdist sequence similarity was added for clustering within HLA-allele-positive subsets. For co-occurrence clustering, repertoires with fewer than 30,000 or more than 120,000 public chains were excluded, along with roughly five repertoires with anomalous nucleotide sharing. TCRdb took this table from immuneACCESS and kept in-frame rearrangements with V and J called. Such tables lack part of the clones; where checked against another copy, unresolved V genes explain under half of the gap, and the rest is unexplained. That table is the source of V, J and clone size, and D and trimming were worked out from the DNA. For this sample there are some 150,000 clones; 70% to 80% appear just once. About 3.7% of the sample comes from the top ten.

In total, about 650 healthy bone marrow donors made up the cohort. At the time of sampling, all cohort members were nominally healthy, though unrecorded immune exposures were likely present. CMV serostatus was positive for more than 250 and negative for 352 of the 666 cohort members, and was not recorded for this donor. Every donor gave a peripheral blood sample, and the peripheral blood mononuclear cells from that sample were used for TCR beta sequencing. Genomic DNA was extracted from the blood cell samples with the Qiagen DNeasy Blood Extraction Kit. The TCR was taken from a human donor in good health. Sequenced input: PBMCs. The chain was built from TRBV6-5 and TRBJ2-1; no confident D gene assignment can be made. The nucleotide sequence reads TGTGCCAGCAGATACCGACAAGGAAATGAGCAGTTCTTC. It codes for CASRYRQGNEQFF.